This TCR beta chain was identified during a study of CD8 T cells in seronegative destructive rheumatoid arthritis (dated by TCRdb to the early 2020s). About the study as a whole: Biological drugs were being received by seven of the eight CND-RA patients at the time of sampling. Peripheral CD8+ TCRbeta repertoires were compared between CCP-negative destructive rheumatoid arthritis (CND-RA) patients and newly diagnosed seropositive RA, seronegative RA and healthy controls. Comparison cohorts of seropositive RA, seronegative RA and healthy controls came from an earlier published TCRbeta dataset rather than new sequencing. Results and caveats for the whole study, not just this receptor: Without diagnostic samples, TCR repertoire differences may partly reflect poor disease control over the years rather than being present at onset. After adjustment for age, less diverse and more clonal CD8+ TCRbeta repertoires appeared to be present in CND-RA patients than in other RA subtypes. The small size of the CND-RA cohort was acknowledged as a limitation of the study. No public clonotype enrichment survived Benjamini-Hochberg correction across the roughly 110,000 clonotypes tested. A distinct set of enriched public clonotypes appeared to be carried by CND-RA patients, and this finding was interpreted by the authors as support for a separate disease subset. More CMV-reactive and fewer influenza A-reactive CD8+ TCRbeta sequences were observed in CND-RA repertoires than in controls and other RA subtypes.

For this clone: The specificity of this receptor is unknown. The record has no base qualities; no much larger clone is one base away.

The CDR3 spans 18 residues, from the cysteine through the phenylalanine. The DNA shown is the 54-base CDR3, in frame from base 1. In the germline V gene, CDR1 corresponds to MNHNS and CDR2 to SASEGT. V sheds 2 bases and J sheds 8 bases, leaving 27 bases between their ends. TCRbeta sequencing used genomic DNA from CD8+ cells, following the manufacturer's instructions. A genomics technology centre in Finland performed the TCRbeta sequencing with the immunoSEQ assay. In the authors' own workflow: Clonotype tables from the immunoSEQ preprocessing pipeline were converted to VDJtools format, and non-productive clonotypes were removed. Any sample with fewer than 10,000 reads was excluded, the remaining samples were subsampled to 10,000 reads, and most of the eight CND-RA samples made it through. The VDJtools CalcDiversityStats function was applied to data subsampled to 10,000 reads to calculate Shannon-Wiener, Simpson and clonality indices. To infer antigen specificity, non-singleton TCRbeta clonotypes were hard-matched against VDJdb, meaning no mismatches were allowed. CDR3 sequences that differed by one amino acid (Hamming distance 1) were grouped together into clusters with potentially shared antigen targets. After each group was resampled to six samples, one-sided Fisher's exact tests checked public clonotypes for group enrichment, with the whole procedure repeated ten times. The table was pulled from immuneACCESS by TCRdb, which kept in-frame rearrangements only. Such tables lose some clones; where checked, under half of the loss comes from unresolved V genes, and the rest has no known cause. D and trimming come from the DNA, and the V and J calls and clone size come from that table. This sample comprises about 12,000 clones, roughly 80% of them detected only once. The ten largest clones add up to roughly a quarter of the sample.

A negative result on the clinical CCP2 antibody test was shown by CND-RA patients, and progression of joint destruction was observed despite active therapy. All CND-RA patients were characterized by typical joint destruction in wrists and ankles and by failure of conventional anti-rheumatic therapy. Instead of being sampled at diagnosis, CND-RA patients were sampled after long disease histories, which in several cases spanned decades. Each patient provided about 50 millilitres of EDTA-anticoagulated peripheral blood. Peripheral blood mononuclear cells were isolated by Ficoll-Paque PLUS density gradient separation. AutoMACS magnetic bead positive selection was used to isolate CD8+ cells from fresh or cryopreserved PBMCs, and purity was verified by flow cytometry. Genomic DNA was extracted using Nucleospin Tissue or Tissue XS kits and then quantified on a Qubit 2.0 fluorometer.

The receptor was isolated from a woman aged 30-49 years with seronegative destructive rheumatoid arthritis. Sequenced: CD8+ T cells from blood. Rearrangement joined TRBV6-1 to TRBJ1-2, with no confident D gene call. The nucleotides read TGTGCCAGCAGTGAATGGATATTGCGTTCGGGAGACGTGGGAGGCTACACCTTC. The encoded protein is CASSEWILRSGDVGGYTF.